This T cell receptor (beta chain) was recorded in a study of beta chain features in type 1 diabetes. Study-level points and caveats: In these data, an HLA type influence on TCRB rearrangement remained unresolved.

This clone occurred a few times. The antigen remains undetermined. cDNA synthesis used the whole RNA isolate, giving expressed TCRB sequences. TCRdb keeps only in-frame clones here, not all; method: immunoSEQ multiplex PCR. The data contain around 160,000 clones, nearly 50% of them singletons. Sequenced sample: Tregs from blood. This sequence originates from a man younger than 35 in good health.

DNA of the CDR3: TGTGCCAGCAGCTACCAGGTTACCGGGGAGCTGTTTTTT. This gives the protein CASSYQVTGELFF. The chain is built from TRBV7-9 and TRBJ2-2; D gene unclear. Germline values: CDR1 SEHNR, CDR2 FQNEAQ (reference sequence). The CDR3 extends over 13 amino acids. The V end was cut by 4 bases, the J end by 5 bases, with 8 bases between.